The 26 T cell receptor beta chains below were found in one sample sequenced in a study of vaccination and CD4 T cells after COVID-19 (dated by TCRdb to the early 2020s). Per the publication, the treatment or condition label means: roughly 11-day PBMC culture with coronavirus spike peptide pools or control peptides (ViraFEST assay). Libraries were prepared through PCR. Sequencer: Illumina iSeq 100. TCR sequencing of DNA from cultured CD4+ T cells used the Oncomine TCR Beta short-read assay at the Johns Hopkins FTIC core. TCRdb cleaned the public reads at Q25 with fastp, built clones with MiXCR and kept in-frame beta chains. Rows are unified per CDR3 protein, each entry keeping the most common DNA and genes. The sample table shows about 20,000 distinct CDR3 sequences, and approximately 50% are seen once. The biggest ten clones account for approximately 9.2% of the sample. Their antigens remain unidentified.

The sequenced sample consisted of CD4+ T cells from blood, cultured in vitro. The receptors stem from a human donor who had recovered from COVID-19.

This chain joins TRBV19 and TRBJ1-5; D unclear. The CDR3 covers 17 residues. Trimming removed 3 bases from V and 1 base from J, with 16 bases in between. Looked up from germline, CDR1 is LNHDA and CDR2 is SQIVND (reference sequence). This CDR3 is CASSILPASVSNQPQHF. CDR3 nucleotide sequence: TGTGCCAGTAGTATTCTTCCGGCCAGCGTAAGCAATCAGCCCCAGCATTTT.

The rearrangement joins TRBV19 to TRBJ2-2; D is possibly TRBD1 (5 bases). The germline V gene encodes CDR1 LNHDA and CDR2 SQIVND (reference sequence). V was cut by 4 bases and J by 1 base, with 19 bases left in between. The CDR3 has 18 residues. The CDR3 loop reads CASSTPLPQGQNTGELFF. The CDR3 region has the DNA TGTGCCAGTAGTACGCCACTCCCCCAGGGCCAGAACACCGGGGAGCTGTTTTTT.

This clonotype has more than one count but fewer than ten. The J gene is TRBJ1-5, the V gene TRBV20-1; D gene unclear. The CDR3 covers 14 residues. V lost 6 bases and J 5 bases, leaving 17 bases between the germline ends. CDR1 and CDR2 (germline): DFQATT, SNEGSKA (reference sequence). The CDR3 region is CSAPEGGVHQPQHF. In nucleotides, the CDR3 is TGCAGTGCCCCCGAGGGCGGGGTGCATCAGCCCCAGCATTTT.

The chain joins TRBV28 to TRBJ1-1, with D perhaps TRBD1 (6 bases). In germline, CDR1 is MDHEN, CDR2 SYDVKM. This CDR3 is 13 amino acids long. Trimming left V 2 bases short and J 4 bases short, with 8 bases between. In DNA, the CDR3 is TGTGCCAGCAGTTTAGGGGGGGCCACTGAAGCTTTCTTT. It codes for CASSLGGATEAFF.

The gene calls are TRBV20-1 and TRBJ1-5; 8 bases fit TRBD1. Trimming cost V 8 bases and J 6 bases; bases outside gene matches: 9. Germline V CDR1 and CDR2: DFQATT, SNEGSKA (reference sequence). This CDR3 is 13 amino acids long. The CDR3 nucleotides read TGCAGTATAGGGGGACAGGTGGGTCAGCCCCAGCATTTT. Amino acid sequence: CSIGGQVGQPQHF.

The DNA of the CDR3 is TGTGCCAGCAGTGAGAGGTTGGGGGAGCATCAGCCCCAGCATTTT. Amino acid sequence: CASSERLGEHQPQHF. V is TRBV6-1 and J is TRBJ1-5; a possible D gene is TRBD1 (5 bases). Trimming left V 3 bases short and J 5 bases short, with 14 bases between. Germline assignment: CDR1 MNHNS and CDR2 SASEGT. The CDR3 consists of 15 residues.

The chain joins TRBV6-1 to TRBJ1-3, with a weak D call TRBD1 (6 bases). V was trimmed by 6 bases and J by 4 bases, leaving 10 bases between them. CDR1 and CDR2 from the germline V gene are MNHNS and SASEGT. The CDR3 consists of 13 residues. The chain's CDR3 is CASRGGGGNTIYF. The CDR3 DNA reads as TGTGCCAGCAGAGGGGGTGGGGGAAACACCATATATTTT.

The V call is TRBV11-2, the J call TRBJ2-5; TRBD1 agrees at 7 bases. The CDR3 covers 14 residues. CDR1 SGHAT and CDR2 FQNNGV come from the germline V gene. The V and J ends lost 5 bases and 6 bases, in that order; junction bases with no gene match: 9. In nucleotides, the CDR3 is TGTGCCAGCAGCCGTGATACAGGGGTGAAGACCCAGTACTTC. As protein: CASSRDTGVKTQYF.

The chain employs TRBV12-3 or TRBV12-4 and TRBJ1-2, with unresolved D. V lost 2 bases, J lost 7 bases, and 8 bases lay in between. The CDR3 runs to 12 residues. This chain's CDR3 is CASSLSGIGYTF. For the CDR3, the DNA is TGTGCCAGCAGTTTATCGGGTATTGGCTACACCTTC.

This clonotype was detected once. V is TRBV6-1 and J is TRBJ2-3, with D possibly matching TRBD2 (5 bases). CDR1 is MNHNS, CDR2 SASEGT, per germline. The V end lost 6 bases, the J end lost 5 bases, and 12 bases lay between the germline ends. The CDR3 covers 13 residues. CDR3 sequence: CASRFGDEDTQYF. CDR3 nucleotides: TGTGCCAGCAGATTCGGGGATGAAGATACGCAGTATTTT.

This chain links TRBV11-2 with TRBJ1-1; possibly TRBD1 for D (5 bases). V lost 2 bases and J lost 5, with 21 bases in between. CDR1 is SGHAT, CDR2 FQNNGV, per germline. The CDR3 has 17 amino acids. The CDR3 DNA is TGTGCCAGCAGCTTACCCCGGCAGGGCGTTTATGAGACTGAAGCTTTCTTT. Translating gives CASSLPRQGVYETEAFF. The variable domain in full, completed from reference TRBV11-2 and TRBJ1-1, reads EAGVAQSPRYKIIEKRQSVAFWCNPISGHATLYWYQQILGQGPKLLIQFQNNGVVDDSQLPKDRFSAERLKGVDSTLKIQPAKLEDSAVYLCASSLPRQGVYETEAFFGQGTRLTVV.

This clonotype has a handful of counts. The chain uses TRBV6-1 and TRBJ1-1, with 7 bases fitting TRBD1. Germline values: CDR1 MNHNS, CDR2 SASEGT. The CDR3 sequence is 11 residues long. With 6 bases clipped from V and 7 bases from J, the junction kept 2 bases outside the gene matches. The chain's CDR3 is CASSRQGEAFF. The CDR3 nucleotides read TGTGCCAGCAGCAGACAGGGTGAAGCTTTCTTT.

This clonotype was recorded once. This rearrangement joins TRBV20-1 to TRBJ2-7; TRBD2 is a possible D gene (5 bases). The J call may be incorrect, as the DNA end agrees better with TRBJ2-5. The CDR3 spans 12 residues. Per the germline V gene, CDR1 is DFQATT and CDR2 is SNEGSKA (reference sequence). The CDR3 reads CSARPSGETQYF. CDR3 nucleotide sequence: TGCAGTGCTAGACCAAGCGGAGAGACCCAGTACTTC.

This sequence joins TRBV11-2 and TRBJ2-5; 7 nucleotides agree with TRBD1. V was clipped by 4 bases and J by 1 base; unmatched bases: 3. The CDR3 extends over 14 amino acids. Germline V CDR1 and CDR2: SGHAT, FQNNGV. CDR3 DNA: TGTGCCAGCAGCTCGGACAGGCGCCAAGAGACCCAGTACTTC. It is translated as CASSSDRRQETQYF.

J is TRBJ2-7 and V is TRBV19, with 9 nucleotides matching TRBD1. Trimming at V came to 6 bases and at J to 2 bases, leaving 5 bases not matched to a gene. CDR1 is LNHDA, CDR2 SQIVND, per germline (reference sequence). This CDR3 comprises 14 residues. The CDR3 DNA sequence: TGTGCCAGTAGCCCGGGACAGGGTCCCTACGAGCAGTACTTC. Translation: CASSPGQGPYEQYF. Drawing the rest from reference TRBV19 and TRBJ2-7, the complete variable domain is DGGITQSPKYLFRKEGQNVTLSCEQNLNHDAMYWYRQDPGQGLRLIYYSQIVNDFQKGDIAEGYSVSREKKESFPLTVTSAQKNPTAFYLCASSPGQGPYEQYFGPGTRLTVT.

This clonotype was found a few times. The chain recombines TRBV7-2 with TRBJ1-1, with 10 bases that match TRBD1. With 7 bases clipped from V and 0 bases from J, the junction kept 17 bases outside the gene matches. This CDR3 is 19 amino acids long. Germline V lookup: CDR1 SGHTA, CDR2 FQGNSA. The CDR3 protein is CASIYNPVGTGVMNTEAFF. The CDR3 coding sequence is TGTGCCAGCATCTATAATCCGGTCGGGACAGGGGTGATGAACACTGAAGCTTTCTTT.

Turning to this clonotype: One end of the junction is discordant with germline, which a read error may explain. The chain recombines TRBV7-9 with TRBJ1-1; maybe TRBD1 (5 bases). Per the germline V gene, CDR1 is SEHNR and CDR2 is FQNEAQ (reference sequence). The CDR3 consists of 17 residues. The CDR3 DNA reads as TGTGCCAGCAGCTTAGTTGGGGGACGGACGGGGAACACTGTAGCTTTCTTT. It translates to CASSLVGGRTGNTVAFF.

J is TRBJ1-4 and V is TRBV15; D is possibly TRBD1 (6 bases). The length of the CDR3 is 14 residues. The V gene lost 9 bases and the J gene lost 6 bases, with 17 bases spanning the gap. Germline assignment: CDR1 LNHNV and CDR2 YYDKDF (reference sequence). CDR3 nucleotide sequence: TGTGCCACAAGCCGGGGGGGGGCTGATGAAAAACTGTTTTTT. It specifies CATSRGGADEKLFF.

This clonotype occurred once. The CDR3 ends on some other residue instead of the conserved phenylalanine or tryptophan, so this is likely a read error. Because the CDR3's place on the DNA is in doubt, the DNA is left out and the CDR3 is given as listed by TCRdb. The V gene is TRBV14, the J gene TRBJ2-1; the table assigns TRBD2, which was not confirmed against the DNA. The V gene's germline CDR1 is SGHDN and CDR2 FVKESK. The CDR3 length is 13 residues, termini included. CDR3 protein: CASSQDRRGREFS.

In its sample, this clonotype was seen a few times. This chain links TRBV21-1 with TRBJ1-5; the table gives TRBD1 as D, unverified against the DNA. TRBV21-1 is classified as a pseudogene. This CDR3 contains 15 residues. The CDR3 region has the DNA TGTGCCAGCAGCAAAGCGCGGGGGGGCAATCAGCCCCAGCATTTT. It specifies CASSKARGGNQPQHF.

This clonotype came up a few times. The rearrangement uses TRBV20-1 and TRBJ2-7; D gene ambiguous. Germline CDR1 reads DFQATT; CDR2 reads SNEGSKA (reference sequence). V dropped 5 bases and J dropped 4 bases, with 6 bases sitting between them. The CDR3 is 10 amino acids. The CDR3 sequence is CSAPAYEQYF. The CDR3 nucleotides read TGCAGTGCTCCGGCTTACGAGCAGTACTTC.

This clonotype has a handful of counts. The chain carries TRBV15 and TRBJ2-5; 9 nucleotides line up with TRBD2. Trimming cost V 2 bases and J 3 bases; bases outside gene matches: 4. This CDR3 is built from 15 residues. The germline CDR1 and CDR2 sequences are LNHNV and YYDKDF (reference sequence). The CDR3 DNA reads TGTGCCACCAGCAGATCATGGACTAGCGAAGAGACCCAGTACTTC. Amino acid sequence: CATSRSWTSEETQYF.

This clonotype was counted a few times. The chain employs TRBV19 and TRBJ1-5, with D unclear. CDR3 length: 15 amino acids. The V end lost 2 bases, the J end lost 0 bases, and 8 bases lay between the germline ends. The germline gives CDR1 LNHDA, CDR2 SQIVND (reference sequence). The CDR3 protein is CASSINIRSNQPQHF. The CDR3, as DNA: TGTGCCAGTAGTATAAATATCCGTAGCAATCAGCCCCAGCATTTT.

The V call is TRBV6-5, the J call TRBJ1-1, with 10 bases lining up with TRBD1. This CDR3 region has 16 residues. CDR1 and CDR2 from the germline V gene are MNHEY and SVGAGI. V dropped 4 bases and J dropped 4; count of bases not matched to a gene: 9. The CDR3, as DNA: TGTGCCAGCAGTTCGGGACAGGGGAGACGTGCCACTGAAGCTTTCTTT. Translation gives CASSSGQGRRATEAFF.

The chain recombines TRBV19 with TRBJ1-3, with TRBD1 as a possible D gene (5 bases). V was cut by 4 bases and J by 2 bases, with 15 bases left in between. The CDR3 has 16 residues. Germline-derived CDR1 and CDR2 are LNHDA and SQIVND (reference sequence). CDR3 DNA sequence: TGTGCCAGTAGTAGAACGACAAGGGGCCCTGGAAACACCATATATTTT. This codes for CASSRTTRGPGNTIYF.

This clonotype was found a few times. The chain employs TRBV11-3 and TRBJ2-5, with D perhaps assigned TRBD1 or TRBD2 (5 bases each). Germline V lookup: CDR1 SGHNT, CDR2 YENEEA. V gave up 7 bases and J gave up 1 base, with 10 bases separating them. This CDR3 is 13 amino acids long. CDR3 bases: TGTGCCAGCACCTTTGGGACCCAAGAGACCCAGTACTTC. Protein product: CASTFGTQETQYF. The full variable domain, rest sourced from reference TRBV11-3 and TRBJ2-5, is EAGVVQSPRYKIIEKKQPVAFWCNPISGHNTLYWYLQNLGQGPELLIRYENEEAVDDSQLPKDRFSAERLKGVDSTLKIQPAELGDSAVYLCASTFGTQETQYFGPGTRLLVL.